This T cell receptor beta chain derives from a study of PD-L1 blockade in urothelial cancer. About the study: Individuals in the cohort had been given 0 to 3 earlier chemotherapy regimens.

As to time point: pretreatment peripheral blood. The table came from immunoSEQ multiplex PCR; TCRdb's copy has only in-frame clones and leaves some out. The data contain roughly 17,000 clones, approximately 90% of them singletons. This sequence was found in a man between 65 and 79 years old with urothelial cancer. Material: PBMCs, obtained around atezolizumab (anti-PD-L1) treatment.

CDR3 sequence: CASSLDSSYEQYF. The DNA of the CDR3 is TGTGCCAGCAGCTTGGACAGTTCCTACGAGCAGTACTTC. V is TRBV7-2 and J is TRBJ2-7; D may be TRBD1 (6 bases). V was cut by 3 bases and J by 1 base, with 7 bases left in between. The V gene's germline CDR1 is SGHTA and CDR2 FQGNSA. This CDR3 is built from 13 residues.